The clone carrying this T cell receptor (beta chain) was found many times. Per the germline V gene, CDR1 is LNHDA and CDR2 is SQIVND (reference sequence). This CDR3 is 15 amino acids long. The V and J ends lost 7 bases and 8 bases respectively, with 20 bases between them. These data originate in a study of regulatory T cells in long-lasting Graves disease. Sequencing libraries for TCR beta were prepared with iRepertoire HTBI primers and Arm-PCR of CDR3 regions. TCRdb passed the multiplex PCR reads through MiXCR, listing each CDR3 protein once. The repertoire holds roughly 520,000 distinct CDR3 sequences, about 11% seen once, with almost 9% in the top ten. Regarding time point: newly diagnosed GD, antithyroid drugs for less than 3 months. With RNA extracted from PBMCs as input, the TCR library was made. A further study also used this sample, focusing on T cells in Graves' hyperthyroidism and ophthalmopathy.

The V call is TRBV19, the J call TRBJ1-4; no firm D call. Sequenced here: peripheral blood mononuclear cells (PBMCs), sampled at new diagnosis, from a patient treated with antithyroid drugs. The sequence derives from a woman aged 25 to 45 with Graves disease. Here the CDR3 DNA reads TGTGCCAGTACCAGTATACGCGGGTCGGGCGAAAAACTGTTTTTT. Translating gives CASTSIRGSGEKLFF.